The 20 T cell receptor beta chains listed next were all sequenced from one sample in a study of beta chain features in type 1 diabetes. What was sequenced were expressed TCRB transcripts, since all of the isolated RNA had been reverse transcribed. Method: immunoSEQ multiplex PCR; TCRdb's copy keeps in-frame clones and lacks some. The data show hundreds of thousands of clones, less than 20% seen once. The sequenced sample was naive CD4+ T cells from blood. Source of these receptors: a man aged 18 to 30 in good health.

The chain combines TRBV5-6 with TRBJ1-5; 9 bases map to TRBD1. Germline trimming cut 2 bases from V and 0 bases from J; bases unmatched to any gene: 3. Germline CDR1 reads SGHDT; CDR2 reads YYEEEE. The length of the CDR3 is 16 residues. In DNA form, the CDR3 reads TGTGCCAGCAGCTTTGGGACAGGGTATAGCAATCAGCCCCAGCATTTT. It codes for CASSFGTGYSNQPQHF.

This clone has only a few counts. The chain is built from TRBV11-2 and TRBJ2-2, with D unresolved. Trimming pared 3 bases from V and 3 bases from J, leaving 11 bases between. Germline CDR1 and CDR2: SGHAT and FQNNGV. The CDR3 is 15 amino acids. CDR3 in amino acids: CASSFLVRHTGELFF. The CDR3 region has the DNA TGTGCCAGCAGCTTTTTGGTCAGGCACACCGGGGAGCTGTTTTTT.

The chain has TRBV9 and TRBJ1-2; maybe TRBD1 (6 bases). The CDR3 totals 15 residues. Germline V lookup: CDR1 SGDLS, CDR2 YYNGEE. Trimming took off 0 bases at V and 2 bases at J, with 11 bases between the two ends. The CDR3 spells CASSVAGVPNYGYTF. CDR3 in DNA: TGTGCCAGCAGCGTAGCAGGGGTACCAAACTATGGCTACACCTTC.

This clone was counted between two and nine times. J is TRBJ2-7 and V is TRBV10-3; 10 bases match TRBD2. The V gene's germline CDR1 is ENHRY and CDR2 SYGVKD. The CDR3 loop spans 16 amino acids. V lost 0 bases and J lost 4; bases outside the gene matches: 6. CDR3 sequence: CAISESGTSARYEQYF. CDR3 bases: TGTGCCATCAGTGAGTCCGGGACTAGCGCGAGGTACGAGCAGTACTTC.

The gene calls are TRBV6-4 and TRBJ1-1, with TRBD1 identical over 7 bases. V shed 6 bases and J 8 bases; nucleotides not matched to a gene: 9. This CDR3 has 13 amino acids. The V gene's germline CDR1 is MRHNA and CDR2 SNTAGT. DNA of the CDR3: TGTGCCAGCAGCCTAATAGAGGGGGCGGAAGCTTTCTTT. It codes for CASSLIEGAEAFF.

This clone was counted only a few times. Here the CDR3 reads CASSQNSNQPQHF. Written as DNA, the CDR3 is TGTGCCAGCAGCCAGAATAGCAATCAGCCCCAGCATTTT. The rearrangement joins TRBV5-4 to TRBJ1-5; D gene unclear. This CDR3 spans 13 amino acids. The germline gives CDR1 SGHNT, CDR2 YYREEE (reference sequence). Trimming left V 4 bases short and J 0 bases short, with 5 bases between.

The V call is TRBV19, the J call TRBJ2-5; D is unclear. Trimming took off 5 bases at V and 4 bases at J, with 5 bases between the two ends. The CDR3 totals 11 residues. Germline loops: CDR1 LNHDA, CDR2 SQIVND (reference sequence). CDR3 in amino acids: CASSEPETQYF. Written as DNA, the CDR3 is TGTGCCAGTAGTGAGCCAGAGACCCAGTACTTC.

This clone was detected a few times. The rearrangement uses TRBV6-5 and TRBJ2-1; 8 bases match TRBD2. Unmatched junction bases numbered 13, after V lost 11 bases and J lost 10 bases. CDR3 length: 13 amino acids. Germline V lookup: CDR1 MNHEY, CDR2 SVGAGI. The CDR3 loop is CAASGTRTLEQFF. The DNA of the CDR3 is TGTGCCGCATCCGGGACTAGGACGTTAGAGCAGTTCTTC.

The chain is built from TRBV18 and TRBJ1-5, with 7 bases matching TRBD1. Germline V CDR1 and CDR2: KGHSH, LQKENI. V shed 3 bases and J 5 bases; nucleotides not matched to a gene: 10. This CDR3 has 16 amino acids. The CDR3 DNA is TGTGCCAGCTCACCTGGGTTAGGGCAGGGGGATCAGCCCCAGCATTTT. This sequence encodes CASSPGLGQGDQPQHF.

This clone was picked up one time. The J gene is TRBJ2-1, the V gene TRBV6-1; perhaps TRBD2 as D (5 bases). The V gene's germline CDR1 is MNHNS and CDR2 SASEGT. Trimming took off 8 bases at V and 3 bases at J, with 17 bases between the two ends. The CDR3 loop spans 15 amino acids. CDR3 coding DNA: TGTGCCAGCTTTAAAGGAAGTGGGAGCTACAATGAGCAGTTCTTC. Protein product: CASFKGSGSYNEQFF.

Turning to this clone: The junction and the germline gene differ at one end; a read error may be behind it. The V and J genes are TRBV5-1 and TRBJ2-3; D not certain. The germline gives CDR1 SGHRS, CDR2 YFSETQ. CDR3 length: 11 residues. In DNA, the CDR3 is TGCGCCAGCAGTTTGGGTAATACGCAGTATTTT. Protein sequence: CASSLGNTQYF.

This clone has only a few counts. This chain joins TRBV7-9 and TRBJ2-3; weak D call: TRBD2 (6 bases). Germline V CDR1 and CDR2: SEHNR, FQNEAQ (reference sequence). The V and J ends lost 2 bases and 4 bases respectively, with 16 bases between them. The CDR3 loop spans 16 amino acids. CDR3 loop: CASSLMGGIGSDTQYF. The CDR3 nucleotides read TGTGCCAGCAGCTTAATGGGCGGGATTGGCTCAGATACGCAGTATTTT.

The V call is TRBV6-5, the J call TRBJ1-4; 11 positions agree with TRBD1. The V and J ends lost 4 bases and 13 bases, in that order; junction bases with no gene match: 11. From germline, CDR1 is MNHEY and CDR2 SVGAGI. This CDR3 contains 15 residues. The CDR3 loop reads CASSSSGTGGGRLFF. In DNA, the CDR3 is TGTGCCAGCAGTTCCTCCGGGACAGGGGGAGGTAGACTGTTTTTT.

The chain is built from TRBV7-6 and TRBJ1-1; D gene uncertain. Germline CDR1 is SGHVS and CDR2 is FNYEAQ. V lost 7 bases and J 1 base, leaving 13 bases between the germline ends. The CDR3 loop spans 14 amino acids. The CDR3 loop reads CASIPRWGNTEAFF. DNA for the CDR3: TGTGCCAGCATCCCAAGATGGGGGAACACTGAAGCTTTCTTT.

This clone was observed a handful of times. The genes are TRBV7-2 and TRBJ2-7; 9 bases agree with TRBD1. There are 15 residues in the CDR3. The trim removed 5 bases at V and 3 bases at J, leaving 8 bases unmatched. CDR1 and CDR2 (germline): SGHTA, FQGNSA. CDR3 in amino acids: CASSLTSDRGYEQYF. CDR3 DNA sequence: TGTGCCAGCAGCCTAACCTCGGACAGGGGCTACGAGCAGTACTTC.

This clone was seen a few times. This rearrangement joins TRBV29-1 to TRBJ2-3, with D possibly being TRBD2 (6 bases). CDR1 and CDR2 (germline): SQVTM, ANQGSEA. V was trimmed by 4 bases and J by 2 bases, leaving 10 bases between them. This CDR3 comprises 13 residues. The CDR3 nucleotides are TGCAGCGTTGCGGGAGCCGCCACAGATACGCAGTATTTT. Encoded protein: CSVAGAATDTQYF.

The sample holds a few counts of this clone. V usage is TRBV6-1 and J usage is TRBJ1-2; D unclear. The ends were cut back, 2 bases at V and 2 bases at J, with 12 bases in the middle. This CDR3 contains 15 residues. CDR1 is MNHNS and CDR2 is SASEGT in the germline V gene. The CDR3 DNA is TGTGCCAGCAGTGAAACTCCGTGGAGCAACTATGGCTACACCTTC. It codes for CASSETPWSNYGYTF.

The chain links TRBV4-3 to TRBJ2-7; TRBD2 agrees at 12 bases. Germline CDR1 reads LGHNA; CDR2 reads YSLEER. The CDR3 sequence is 15 residues long. J was trimmed by 3 bases and V by 3 bases; bases with no gene match: 3. For the CDR3, the DNA is TGCGCCAGCAGCCACGGGACTAGCGGGTTCTACGAGCAGTACTTC. It translates to CASSHGTSGFYEQYF.

This clone appeared once. CDR3 DNA: TGTGCCAGCAGTTCCCTCGGACAGTTGAACACTGAAGCTTTCTTT. Translation gives CASSSLGQLNTEAFF. The V gene is TRBV6-5, the J gene TRBJ1-1; a possible D gene is TRBD1 (6 bases). CDR3 length: 15 residues. Between the trimmed V and J ends, which lost 4 bases and 0 bases, there was a span of 12 bases. The germline V gene has CDR1 MNHEY and CDR2 SVGAGI.

The rearrangement links TRBV5-1 to TRBJ1-4; no clear D. V was clipped by 4 bases and J by 4 bases, with 8 bases between them. Germline V gene lookup returns CDR1 SGHRS and CDR2 YFSETQ. CDR3 length equals 13 residues. The DNA of the CDR3 is TGCGCCAGCAGCCCGAGCCTTAATGAAAAACTGTTTTTT. It yields the protein CASSPSLNEKLFF. Full variable domain (outside the CDR3, taken from reference TRBV5-1 and TRBJ1-4): KAGVTQTPRYLIKTRGQQVTLSCSPISGHRSVSWYQQTPGQGLQFLFEYFSETQRNKGNFPGRFSGRQFSNSRSEMNVSTLELGDSALYLCASSPSLNEKLFFGSGTQLSVL.